This TCR beta chain was identified in a study of shared clonotypes between healthy human individuals. To note about this clone: Its cognate antigen is unknown.

CDR3 length: 15 amino acids. Losses at the gene ends were 3 bases for V and 3 bases for J; bases not matched to a gene: 4. The germline V gene encodes CDR1 SGHAT and CDR2 FQNNGV. The data were produced by immunoSEQ multiplex PCR, yet TCRdb's version contains in-frame clones alone and is incomplete. The table records approximately 1,000,000 clones, around 78% of them present only once. Study-level points and caveats: Shared clonotypes: 4.5% to 6.5% naive CD4, around 4% naive CD8, under 2.5% memory CD4, approximately 0.37% memory CD8.

This chain links TRBV11-2 with TRBJ2-3; 9 nucleotides match TRBD2. Sequencing was performed on memory CD4+ T cells from PBMCs. Subset meaning: CD45RA-negative fraction. The sequence was collected from a young man in good health. Some clones in this sample may be carry-over from other donors' samples. The CDR3 spells CASSFTSGWTDTQYF. The CDR3 region has the DNA TGTGCCAGCAGCTTCACTAGCGGGTGGACAGATACGCAGTATTTT. Drawing the rest from reference TRBV11-2 and TRBJ2-3, the complete variable domain is EAGVAQSPRYKIIEKRQSVAFWCNPISGHATLYWYQQILGQGPKLLIQFQNNGVVDDSQLPKDRFSAERLKGVDSTLKIQPAKLEDSAVYLCASSFTSGWTDTQYFGPGTRLTVL.